This TCR beta chain was profiled in a study of early T cells in non-severe SARS-CoV-2 infection. Study overall: Chains were unpaired, as sequencing was done on bulk RNA from unsorted whole blood.

The TCR library protocol was used to attach unique molecular identifiers. These identifiers were attached to individual cDNA molecules. Each CDR3 protein gets one entry after TCRdb re-called the 5' RACE reads with MiXCR. There are over 45,000 distinct CDR3 sequences in the sample; around 7% occur only once, and 5.5% to 7.5% lies in the top ten. Only a few counts were recorded for this clonotype. Its antigen is undetermined. Germline assignment: CDR1 SGHTA and CDR2 FQGNSA. V gave up 3 bases and J gave up 3 bases; unmatched junction bases: 1. CDR3 length: 14 amino acids. Study-level points and caveats: VDJdb matches were skewed toward anti-spike CD8 T cell responses.

The chain uses TRBV7-2 and TRBJ1-2, with TRBD1 identical over 10 bases. This TCR derives from an adult who was a healthcare worker with PCR-confirmed SARS-CoV-2 infection or an uninfected control (not recorded which). This specimen was whole blood, taken at baseline. Here the CDR3 reads CASSLGQGHYGYTF. CDR3 nucleotides: TGTGCCAGCAGCTTGGGACAGGGGCACTATGGCTACACCTTC.